The 13 T cell receptor beta chains in this list originate from one sample, sequenced in a study of T cell repertoires in cytomegalovirus infection. For these TCRs, the target antigens are not known. MiXCR was run by TCRdb on the reads, yielding one entry per CDR3 protein. The sample consists of 75,000 to 95,000 distinct CDR3 sequences, about half of them appearing once. Sequences were derived from CD8+ T cells from cultured PBMCs, sampled from culture after CMV antigen stimulation. The source is a human donor in good health (CMV status not recorded). Some clones in this sample may be carry-over from other donors' samples.

This clonotype was seen a handful of times. The chain recombines TRBV7-3 with TRBJ2-4; tentatively, D is TRBD1 (7 bases). Germline-derived CDR1 and CDR2 are SGHTA and FQGTGA. The CDR3 runs to 14 residues. Trimming stripped 2 bases from V and 5 bases from J, with 10 bases between. CDR3 region: CASSLGGTENIQYF. The CDR3 DNA reads TGTGCCAGCAGCTTAGGCGGGACAGAAAACATTCAGTACTTC.

This clonotype has only a few counts. The chain joins TRBV5-4 to TRBJ2-7; unclear D gene. CDR3 length: 13 amino acids. Germline values: CDR1 SGHNT, CDR2 YYREEE (reference sequence). Deletions cut 2 bases from V and 0 bases from J, with 6 bases between. This chain's CDR3 is CASSLPSSYEQYF. The DNA of the CDR3 is TGTGCCAGCAGCTTACCGAGCTCCTACGAGCAGTACTTC.

V and J are TRBV6-1 and TRBJ1-4, with 7 positions matching TRBD1. The CDR3 covers 17 residues. CDR1 is MNHNS, CDR2 SASEGT, per germline. The V and J ends lost 4 bases and 7 bases, in that order; junction bases with no gene match: 15. CDR3 residues: CASSARQGGGGGEKLFF. CDR3 bases: TGTGCCAGCAGTGCCAGACAGGGTGGGGGTGGAGGTGAAAAACTGTTTTTT.

The rearrangement uses TRBV12-3 or TRBV12-4 and TRBJ2-3, with D perhaps matching TRBD1 or TRBD2 (5 bases each). Trimming stripped 6 bases from V and 3 bases from J, with 16 bases between. The CDR3 is 15 residues long. The CDR3 DNA is TGTGCCAGCAGCTACGGGACGGAACCTACAGATACGCAGTATTTT. Its protein is CASSYGTEPTDTQYF.

V and J are TRBV5-1 and TRBJ2-3; the D gene is possibly TRBD2 (6 bases). V lost 3 bases and J lost 2, with 10 bases in between. CDR1 and CDR2 from the germline V gene are SGHRS and YFSETQ. The CDR3 consists of 14 residues. The CDR3 nucleotides are TGCGCCAGCAGCTCCCGGGACTTCACAGATACGCAGTATTTT. Protein product: CASSSRDFTDTQYF.

The rearrangement uses TRBV7-8 and TRBJ2-7; D not certain. The germline V gene has CDR1 SGHVS and CDR2 FQNEAQ. Trimming took off 2 bases at V and 0 bases at J, with 11 bases between the two ends. CDR3 length: 15 residues. The CDR3 sequence is CASSLQGVSSYEQYF. As DNA, the CDR3 is TGTGCCAGCAGCTTACAAGGAGTAAGCTCCTACGAGCAGTACTTC.

The chain links TRBV27 to TRBJ1-2; 10 bases fit TRBD1. CDR1 and CDR2 from the germline V gene are MNHEY and SMNVEV (reference sequence). The length of the CDR3 is 17 residues. V lost 2 bases and J lost 4; bases outside the gene matches: 10. This CDR3 is CASSLIRTGGVAYGYTF. DNA of the CDR3: TGTGCCAGCAGTTTAATTCGGACAGGGGGTGTGGCCTATGGCTACACCTTC.

The V call is TRBV7-4, the J call TRBJ1-6; D is uncertain. The germline V gene has CDR1 SGHVT and CDR2 SQSDAQ. Trimming left V 1 base short and J 7 bases short, with 8 bases between. This CDR3 comprises 14 residues. For the CDR3, the DNA is TGTGCCAGCAGCTTAGTCAACGTGAATTCACCCCTCCACTTT. Residues: CASSLVNVNSPLHF.

The genes are TRBV7-3 and TRBJ2-5, with 7 bases lining up with TRBD2. This CDR3 spans 13 amino acids. Germline V gene sequence: CDR1 SGHTA, CDR2 FQGTGA. The V segment lost 5 bases and the J segment 3 bases; nucleotides outside the gene matches: 3. CDR3 amino acids: CASSPSGEETQYF. The CDR3 region has the DNA TGTGCCAGCAGCCCTAGCGGTGAAGAGACCCAGTACTTC. The whole variable domain, remainder taken from reference TRBV7-3 and TRBJ2-5, is GAGVSQTPSNKVTEKGKYVELRCDPISGHTALYWYRQSLGQGPEFLIYFQGTGAADDSGLPNDRFFAVRPEGSVSTLKIQRTERGDSAVYLCASSPSGEETQYFGPGTRLLVL.

In this sample, this clonotype turned up once. This sequence joins TRBV27 and TRBJ1-2; D gene uncertain. Germline V gives CDR1 MNHEY, CDR2 SMNVEV (reference sequence). The CDR3 length is 13 residues. Trimming removed 4 bases at V and 7 bases at J, with 13 bases between. DNA for the CDR3: TGTGCCAGCAGTTGGGGTCGGGGTGGTGGCTACACCTTC. Encoded protein: CASSWGRGGGYTF.

This sequence joins TRBV12-3 or TRBV12-4 and TRBJ1-1; no reliable D call. V was shortened by 6 bases and J by 1 base, with 15 bases between the two germline ends. There are 15 residues in the CDR3. CDR3 sequence: CASSGPHIGNTEAFF. DNA of the CDR3: TGTGCCAGCAGCGGTCCCCACATCGGGAACACTGAAGCTTTCTTT.

This chain uses TRBV6-1 with TRBJ1-2, with D hard to call. The CDR3 extends over 14 amino acids. Germline loops: CDR1 MNHNS, CDR2 SASEGT. V dropped 3 bases and J dropped 2 bases, with 10 bases sitting between them. The DNA for the CDR3 is TGTGCCAGCAGTGATGGCGGAAAGAACTATGGCTACACCTTC. Translation: CASSDGGKNYGYTF.

This clonotype was found a few times. The gene calls are TRBV7-9 and TRBJ1-2; TRBD1 agrees at 7 bases. The germline V gene has CDR1 SEHNR and CDR2 FQNEAQ (reference sequence). V was clipped by 4 bases and J by 4 bases; unmatched bases: 12. This CDR3 is 16 amino acids long. The CDR3, as DNA: TGTGCCAGCAGCTCCGGGACAGAGGAGGGCTTCTATGGCTACACCTTC. Translating it yields CASSSGTEEGFYGYTF.